This T cell receptor (beta chain) was identified in a study of CD8+ T cells in alopecia areata. The overall study: Patients given treatment had severity scored by the percentage of scalp area affected. Study-wide points: Tofacitinib significantly brought down scalp clonality and expanded CD8+ clones among top 100. Especially in alopecia totalis/universalis, lesional scalp showed greater clonality than normal scalp did. Shared TCR sequences were less clear between patients than in mice, possibly partly from HLA diversity.

Note on this clone: The antigen is not known.

Reverse transcribed after extraction, RNA yielded cDNA as the sequencing template. The table came from immunoSEQ multiplex PCR; TCRdb's copy has only in-frame clones and leaves some out. The sample shows 210,000 or so clones, roughly 66% of them seen only once. This sample's treatment: oral pan-JAK inhibitor, 5-10 mg twice daily. The origin of this receptor is a human donor with alopecia areata. The specimen comprised CD4+ T cells sorted from blood, sampled around week 42, from a patient treated with tofacitinib.

DNA of the CDR3: TGTGCCAGCAGCTTGGCACAGAGTTCGTCGGATACGCAGTATTTT. This translates into CASSLAQSSSDTQYF. The chain links TRBV5-4 to TRBJ2-3; D uncertain. Germline V gene sequence: CDR1 SGHNT, CDR2 YYREEE (reference sequence). V was clipped by 0 bases and J by 6 bases, with 14 bases between them. This CDR3 contains 15 residues.